This T cell receptor beta chain was found in a study of cytomegalovirus exposure and HLA in healthy donors. CDR1 and CDR2 (germline): MNHEY, SVGAGI. Trimming cost V 1 base and J 0 bases, with 7 bases left between them. The CDR3 contains 16 residues. Researchers ran the PCR with 60 Vbeta and 13 Jbeta primers. Clones were sequenced by immunoSEQ multiplex PCR, and TCRdb holds only the in-frame ones, with some missing. Here the sample spans 140,000 to 150,000 clones, about 72% being singletons. The sequence came from a man in his forties in good health and CMV-seronegative. Sequenced material: PBMCs. This chain uses TRBV6-5 with TRBJ2-6; D may be TRBD2 (5 bases). The CDR3 sequence: CASSYLGSSGANVLTF. The CDR3 DNA reads as TGTGCCAGCAGTTACTTGGGGAGCTCTGGGGCCAACGTCCTGACTTTC.